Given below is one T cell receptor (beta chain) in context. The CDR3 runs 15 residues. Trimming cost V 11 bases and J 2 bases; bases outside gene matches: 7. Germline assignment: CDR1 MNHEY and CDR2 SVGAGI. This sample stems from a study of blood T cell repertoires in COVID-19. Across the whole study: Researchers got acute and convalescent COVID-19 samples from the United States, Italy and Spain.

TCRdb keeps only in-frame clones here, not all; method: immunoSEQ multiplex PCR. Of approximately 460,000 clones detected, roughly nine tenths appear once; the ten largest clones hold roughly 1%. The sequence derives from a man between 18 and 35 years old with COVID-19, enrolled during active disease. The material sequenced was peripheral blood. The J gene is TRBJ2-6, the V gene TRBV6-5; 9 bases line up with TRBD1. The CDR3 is CAEGTGLAGANVLTF. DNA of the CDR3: TGTGCCGAAGGGACAGGGTTGGCTGGGGCCAACGTCCTGACTTTC.